Each of the 5 T cell receptor beta chains below was sequenced from the same sample in a study of blood T cells in healthy people across ages. A second PCR of 7 to 11 cycles used a sample-barcoded 5' primer and a J-beta primer mix. TCRdb ran MiXCR on the 5' RACE reads and lists one entry per CDR3 protein. The data show about 640,000 distinct CDR3 sequences, around three fifths seen once. Sample: blood. The receptors were sampled from a man aged 60 to 75 in good health.

This clonotype was detected ten times or more. The rearrangement uses TRBV6-2 or TRBV6-3 and TRBJ2-7; unclear D gene. The V end lost 3 bases, the J end lost 3 bases, and 6 bases lay between the germline ends. Germline V gene lookup returns CDR1 MNHEY and CDR2 SVGEGT. The CDR3 covers 12 residues. CDR3 amino acids: CASSYGRYEQYF. CDR3 nucleotides: TGTGCCAGCAGTTATGGTCGCTACGAGCAGTACTTC.

The chain couples TRBV4-2 to TRBJ1-2, with TRBD1 identical over 8 bases. The CDR3 is 16 amino acids. The V and J ends lost 5 bases and 5 bases, in that order; junction bases with no gene match: 13. Germline V gene data show CDR1 as LGHNA and CDR2 as YNFKEQ. CDR3 bases: TGTGCCAGCAGCTCCCCGGACAGGGTAGAGTGGTATGGCTACACCTTC. It translates to CASSSPDRVEWYGYTF.

This chain links TRBV7-2 with TRBJ2-7; 8 bases match TRBD2. The CDR3 is 16 residues long. With V trimmed by 4 bases and J by 2 bases, 10 bases remained unmatched. The germline V gene encodes CDR1 SGHTA and CDR2 FQGNSA. This CDR3 is CASSSPGGGSPYEQYF. As DNA, the CDR3 is TGTGCCAGCAGCTCCCCGGGCGGGGGGAGCCCCTACGAGCAGTACTTC.

This clonotype turned up a few times. The V gene is TRBV2, the J gene TRBJ1-5; D is perhaps TRBD1 (6 bases). CDR1 and CDR2 (germline): SNHLY, FYNNEI. V lost 7 bases, J lost 7 bases, and 14 bases lay in between. The CDR3 loop spans 13 amino acids. The CDR3 region is CASTTGGGQPQHF. DNA of the CDR3: TGTGCCAGCACCACGGGGGGCGGCCAGCCCCAGCATTTT.

The V call is TRBV29-1, the J call TRBJ2-7; D may be TRBD1 (5 bases). Looked up from germline, CDR1 is SQVTM and CDR2 is ANQGSEA. Trimming left V 4 bases short and J 2 bases short, with 9 bases between. The CDR3 is made up of 12 amino acids. CDR3 nucleotide sequence: TGCAGCGTTGTTGGGGCAACCTACGAGCAGTACTTC. It codes for CSVVGATYEQYF.